The 26 T cell receptor beta chains below were found in one sample sequenced in a study of T cell responses to AZD1222 COVID-19 vaccine. Measured with immunoSEQ multiplex PCR; TCRdb has only the in-frame clones, and not every one. The sample contains approximately 100,000 clones, 87% of which appear only once. Source: peripheral blood, taken 28 days after the second AZD1222 dose. These receptors came from an adult who received the AZD1222 COVID-19 vaccine.

Details on this clone: At one boundary the junction diverges from the germline segment, which might be a read error. This sequence joins TRBV7-7 and TRBJ2-1, with 9 nucleotides matching TRBD2. The germline CDR1 and CDR2 sequences are SSHAT and FNYEAQ (reference sequence). CDR3 length equals 15 residues. CDR3 residues: CASSRLAGGRDEQFF. CDR3 nucleotide sequence: TGTGCTAGCAGCCGCCTCGCGGGGGGGAGGGATGAGCAGTTCTTC.

The chain joins TRBV5-4 to TRBJ1-1, with TRBD1 matching over 9 bases. The CDR3 contains 14 residues. V dropped 3 bases and J dropped 1; count of bases not matched to a gene: 1. CDR1 SGHNT and CDR2 YYREEE come from the germline V gene (reference sequence). In DNA, the CDR3 is TGTGCCAGCAGCTGGACAGGGGCGAACACTGAAGCTTTCTTT. This gives the protein CASSWTGANTEAFF.

This clone is a singleton in its sample. The chain links TRBV30 to TRBJ1-5; D is undetermined. Trimming removed 2 bases at V and 4 bases at J, with 12 bases between. Germline CDR1 is GTSNPN and CDR2 is SVGIG (reference sequence). This CDR3 is 14 amino acids long. CDR3 DNA sequence: TGTGCCTGGAGTATGGGTCAGACGAATCAGCCCCAGCATTTT. Amino acids: CAWSMGQTNQPQHF.

The CDR3 sequence: CASTVGQHDQPQHF. The CDR3 nucleotides read TGTGCCAGCACGGTGGGACAGCACGATCAGCCCCAGCATTTT. The chain recombines TRBV28 with TRBJ1-5; TRBD1 aligns across 7 bases. After removal of 7 bases from V and 5 bases from J, the junction contained 8 bases not matched to a gene. Looked up from germline, CDR1 is MDHEN and CDR2 is SYDVKM. CDR3 size: 14 residues.

The chain is built from TRBV30 and TRBJ1-4; 8 bases align to TRBD1. Germline V gives CDR1 GTSNPN, CDR2 SVGIG (reference sequence). The V segment lost 3 bases and the J segment 4 bases; nucleotides outside the gene matches: 10. The CDR3 has 16 amino acids. CDR3 in DNA: TGTGCCTGGAGCCGAGACCCGGGACAGGTTAATGAAAAACTGTTTTTT. Translating gives CAWSRDPGQVNEKLFF.

V is TRBV5-1 and J is TRBJ2-1; 8 positions match TRBD2. CDR3 length equals 14 residues. In germline, CDR1 is SGHRS, CDR2 YFSETQ. V gave up 3 bases and J gave up 5 bases; unmatched junction bases: 4. The CDR3 bases are TGCGCCAGCAGCTCGGGACTAGAAAACAATGAGCAGTTCTTC. Amino acids: CASSSGLENNEQFF.

This chain joins TRBV20-1 and TRBJ2-5; the match to TRBD1 covers 8 bases. Germline CDR1 reads DFQATT; CDR2 reads SNEGSKA (reference sequence). This CDR3 is 12 amino acids long. The V segment lost 3 bases and the J segment 4 bases; nucleotides outside the gene matches: 1. In DNA, the CDR3 is TGCAGTGCTAGTGGACAGGGAGAGACCCAGTACTTC. Protein sequence: CSASGQGETQYF.

The rearrangement joins TRBV9 to TRBJ1-5; D may be TRBD1 (5 bases). CDR3 length: 13 amino acids. CDR1 and CDR2 from the germline V gene are SGDLS and YYNGEE. Trimming stripped 6 bases from V and 7 bases from J, with 14 bases between. The CDR3 region has the DNA TGTGCCAGCAATCGGGGGGAGGGACAGCCCCAGCATTTT. Translation: CASNRGEGQPQHF.

CDR3 sequence reads: CASRGGGNEQFF. In nucleotides, the CDR3 is TGTGCCAGCAGGGGTGGAGGCAATGAGCAGTTCTTC. This chain links TRBV12-3 or TRBV12-4 with TRBJ2-1, with a possible D match to TRBD2 (5 bases). The CDR3 consists of 12 residues. V lost 6 bases, J lost 6 bases, and 9 bases lay in between.

V gene TRBV5-4 combines with J gene TRBJ1-2; TRBD1 matches 12 bases. The CDR3 has 16 residues. J gave up 1 base and V 4 bases, and 5 bases lay outside the gene matches. Germline-derived CDR1 and CDR2 are SGHNT and YYREEE (reference sequence). The CDR3 DNA reads as TGTGCCAGCAGCCAGGGACAGGGGGCGATTAACTATGGCTACACCTTC. Translated, it gives CASSQGQGAINYGYTF. The variable domain in full, with the rest retrieved from reference TRBV5-4 and TRBJ1-2, is ETGVTQSPTHLIKTRGQQVTLRCSSQSGHNTVSWYQQALGQGPQFIFQYYREEENGRGNFPPRFSGLQFPNYSSELNVNALELDDSALYLCASSQGQGAINYGYTFGSGTRLTVV.

The chain links TRBV6-5 to TRBJ2-3; TRBD2 matches 8 bases. Germline CDR1 and CDR2: MNHEY and SVGAGI. The CDR3 runs 15 residues. J gave up 4 bases and V 7 bases, and 10 bases lay outside the gene matches. As DNA, the CDR3 is TGTGCCAGCACCCGGGGACGGGAGGGTGCAGATACGCAGTATTTT. It specifies CASTRGREGADTQYF.

This clone was recorded once. CDR3 in amino acids: CASRRLGATEQYF. Written as DNA, the CDR3 is TGTGCCAGCAGAAGACTAGGCGCTACCGAGCAGTACTTC. The chain carries TRBV27 and TRBJ2-7; TRBD2 is a possible D gene (6 bases). Germline V gives CDR1 MNHEY, CDR2 SMNVEV (reference sequence). The CDR3 sequence is 13 residues long. V was cut by 6 bases and J by 6 bases, with 15 bases left in between.

The J gene is TRBJ1-2, the V gene TRBV18; 11 bases map to TRBD1. Trimming removed 1 base from V and 8 bases from J; junction bases left unmatched: 6. CDR3 length: 15 amino acids. Germline V gene lookup returns CDR1 KGHSH and CDR2 LQKENI. The CDR3 loop reads CASSPRGQGAEGYTF. The CDR3 DNA sequence: TGTGCCAGCTCACCACGAGGACAGGGGGCGGAGGGCTACACCTTC.

This clone came up once. The CDR3 DNA sequence: TGTGCCAGCGGAGTTGGCTTCCGGGACTATGGCTACACCTTC. Protein sequence: CASGVGFRDYGYTF. The chain combines TRBV27 with TRBJ1-2; no clear D gene. V was trimmed by 8 bases and J by 3 bases, leaving 16 bases between them. The germline CDR1 and CDR2 sequences are MNHEY and SMNVEV (reference sequence). The CDR3 is 14 residues long.

The chain carries TRBV6-4 and TRBJ2-3; 7 nucleotides align to TRBD1. The CDR3 covers 14 residues. Per germline, CDR1 MRHNA and CDR2 SNTAGT. J gave up 2 bases and V 6 bases, and 5 bases lay outside the gene matches. The CDR3 region has the DNA TGTGCCAGCAGAAAAGACAGGGTCACAGATACGCAGTATTTT. Encoded protein: CASRKDRVTDTQYF.

The V call is TRBV5-6, the J call TRBJ1-2, with TRBD1 matching over 7 bases. Germline V gene sequence: CDR1 SGHDT, CDR2 YYEEEE. V lost 4 bases and J lost 6; bases outside the gene matches: 12. The CDR3 length is 15 residues. CDR3 DNA sequence: TGTGCCAGCAGCGAAACCTACAGGGGTTTAAATGGCTACACCTTC. Protein product: CASSETYRGLNGYTF.

This rearrangement joins TRBV6-2 or TRBV6-3 to TRBJ1-2, with TRBD1 matching 7 bases. Looked up from germline, CDR1 is MNHEY and CDR2 is SVGEGT. The V and J ends lost 2 bases and 3 bases, in that order; junction bases with no gene match: 6. The CDR3 runs to 15 residues. CDR3 loop: CASSYRTGEDYGYTF. CDR3 DNA sequence: TGTGCCAGCAGTTACCGAACAGGGGAGGACTATGGCTACACCTTC.

The chain joins TRBV9 to TRBJ1-2; D is perhaps TRBD1 (5 bases). The V gene lost 0 bases and the J gene lost 3 bases, with 9 bases spanning the gap. Germline CDR1 is SGDLS and CDR2 is YYNGEE. The CDR3 runs to 14 residues. CDR3 sequence (DNA): TGTGCCAGCAGCGTAGAGCTAGGGGACTATGGCTACACCTTC. Encoded protein: CASSVELGDYGYTF.

This clone was found a few times. The chain recombines TRBV28 with TRBJ2-7; D is perhaps TRBD1 (6 bases). Trimming took 1 base from V and 6 from J, leaving 7 bases between them. Germline V lookup: CDR1 MDHEN, CDR2 SYDVKM. This CDR3 is 12 amino acids long. CDR3 region: CASSLSRGEQYF. As DNA, the CDR3 is TGTGCCAGCAGTTTATCCAGGGGCGAGCAGTACTTC. Filled out from reference TRBV28 and TRBJ2-7, the complete variable domain reads DVKVTQSSRYLVKRTGEKVFLECVQDMDHENMFWYRQDPGLGLRLIYFSYDVKMKEKGDIPEGYSVSREKKERFSLILESASTNQTSMYLCASSLSRGEQYFGPGTRLTVT.

The chain couples TRBV6-5 to TRBJ1-1, with D possibly being TRBD1 (6 bases). The CDR3 is made up of 14 amino acids. V lost 6 bases and J 6 bases, leaving 17 bases between the germline ends. Germline-derived CDR1 and CDR2 are MNHEY and SVGAGI. CDR3 region: CASRTPVGGSEAFF. The DNA of the CDR3 is TGTGCCAGCAGGACCCCGGTAGGGGGTTCTGAAGCTTTCTTT.

The chain employs TRBV5-1 and TRBJ2-5; D possibly corresponds to TRBD2 (6 bases). This CDR3 has 13 residues. CDR1 and CDR2 (germline): SGHRS, YFSETQ. The ends were cut back, 5 bases at V and 5 bases at J, with 13 bases in the middle. CDR3 sequence: CASSSGGEETQYF. CDR3 DNA: TGCGCCAGCAGTTCGGGCGGGGAGGAGACCCAGTACTTC.

The chain employs TRBV7-9 and TRBJ1-6; D gene ambiguous. This CDR3 region has 16 residues. V was pared by 0 bases and J by 9 bases, with 15 bases between. Per germline, CDR1 SEHNR and CDR2 FQNEAQ (reference sequence). CDR3 DNA sequence: TGTGCCAGCAGCTTAGCCTTATCGGGGATCGGTTCACCCCTCCACTTT. It is translated as CASSLALSGIGSPLHF.

About this clone: The same CDR3 is also encoded by other DNA sequences in this sample. V usage is TRBV9 and J usage is TRBJ2-3; tentative D call: TRBD1 (5 bases). Germline V gene sequence: CDR1 SGDLS, CDR2 YYNGEE. The CDR3 has 15 amino acids. Trimming took 0 bases from V and 1 from J, leaving 9 bases between them. The CDR3 DNA sequence: TGTGCCAGCAGCGTAGCAGGGCTTCGCACAGATACGCAGTATTTT. The encoded protein is CASSVAGLRTDTQYF.

V and J are TRBV6-5 and TRBJ1-3; 9 positions agree with TRBD1. The germline V gene encodes CDR1 MNHEY and CDR2 SVGAGI. The ends lost 8 bases at V and 5 bases at J; junction bases unmatched: 4. The CDR3 is 13 residues long. The CDR3 sequence is CASLGQGRNTIYF. The DNA of the CDR3 is TGTGCCAGCCTTGGACAGGGGAGAAACACCATATATTTT.

The chain recombines TRBV9 with TRBJ1-3; D unclear. Germline V gene sequence: CDR1 SGDLS, CDR2 YYNGEE. With 1 base removed from V and 2 bases from J, the gap between germline ends came to 7 bases. CDR3 length equals 14 residues. The CDR3 loop reads CASSVRYAGNTIYF. The CDR3 DNA reads TGTGCCAGCAGCGTAAGGTATGCTGGAAACACCATATATTTT.

V usage is TRBV6-5 and J usage is TRBJ1-5, with D possibly TRBD1 on 5 matching bases. With 6 bases removed from V and 0 bases from J, the gap between germline ends came to 12 bases. This CDR3 contains 15 residues. Germline CDR1 reads MNHEY; CDR2 reads SVGAGI. DNA for the CDR3: TGTGCCAGCAGGTCGGCAGGGACTAGCAATCAGCCCCAGCATTTT. Translating it yields CASRSAGTSNQPQHF.